This TCR beta chain was identified in a study of CD8 T cells in Susac syndrome. The RNA input was roughly 0.45 to 1 ug, and it was reverse transcribed with random hexamers. The TCR beta CDR3 was amplified by immunoSEQ multiplex PCR across 54 Vbeta, 13 Jbeta. TCRdb reprocessed the immunoSEQ multiplex PCR reads via MiXCR and lists one record per CDR3 protein. Found here are under 150,000 distinct CDR3 sequences, over 85% of them singletons; the top ten hold over 0.25%. The authors carried out high-throughput sequencing of TCR beta. They applied it to CD8+ and CD4+ T cells obtained from blood. Healthy donors were controls matched for age and sex. Negative isolation yielded CD8+ and CD4+ T cells; FACS enriched TEMRA cells. Per germline, CDR1 MNHEY and CDR2 SVGEGT. The CDR3 length is 15 residues. With V trimmed by 6 bases and J by 6 bases, 14 bases remained unmatched.

The TCR sequence derives from a human donor in good health. Input material: CD8+ T cells from PBMCs. The V and J genes are TRBV6-2 or TRBV6-3 and TRBJ2-7; TRBD2 agrees at 7 bases. CDR3 nucleotide sequence: TGTGCCAGCAGCATCGCCATCGGGACTATGCTCGAGCAGTACTTC. Amino acid sequence: CASSIAIGTMLEQYF.